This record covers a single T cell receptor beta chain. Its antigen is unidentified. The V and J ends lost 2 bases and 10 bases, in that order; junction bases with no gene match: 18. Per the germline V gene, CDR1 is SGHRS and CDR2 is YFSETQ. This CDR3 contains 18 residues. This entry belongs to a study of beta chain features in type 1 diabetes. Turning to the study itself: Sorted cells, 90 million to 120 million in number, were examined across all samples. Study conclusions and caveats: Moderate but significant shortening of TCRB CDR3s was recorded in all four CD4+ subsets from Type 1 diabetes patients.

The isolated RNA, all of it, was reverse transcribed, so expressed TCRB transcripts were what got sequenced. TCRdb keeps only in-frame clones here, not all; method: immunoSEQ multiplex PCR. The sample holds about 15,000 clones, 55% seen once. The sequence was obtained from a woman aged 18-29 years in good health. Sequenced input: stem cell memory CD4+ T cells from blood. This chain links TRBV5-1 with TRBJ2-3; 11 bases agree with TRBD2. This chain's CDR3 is CASSFGFSSGGLLPSQYF. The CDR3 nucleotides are TGCGCCAGCAGCTTTGGGTTCTCTAGCGGGGGGCTTCTCCCCTCGCAGTATTTT.